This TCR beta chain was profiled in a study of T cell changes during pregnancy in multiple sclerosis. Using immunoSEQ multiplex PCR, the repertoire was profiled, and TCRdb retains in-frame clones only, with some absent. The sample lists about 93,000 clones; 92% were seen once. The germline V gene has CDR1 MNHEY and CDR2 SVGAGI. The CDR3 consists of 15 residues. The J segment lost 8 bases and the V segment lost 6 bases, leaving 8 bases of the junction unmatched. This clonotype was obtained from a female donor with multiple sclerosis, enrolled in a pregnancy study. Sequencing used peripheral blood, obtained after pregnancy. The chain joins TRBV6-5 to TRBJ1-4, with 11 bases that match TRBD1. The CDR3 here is CASSYGTGGREKLFF. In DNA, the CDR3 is TGTGCCAGCAGCTATGGGACAGGGGGTCGGGAAAAACTGTTTTTT.